Listed here is a single T cell receptor beta chain. Combining iRepertoire HTBI primers with Arm-PCR of CDR3 regions, the authors built TCR beta libraries. Per the original methods: Identified across the samples were 60 to 70 TRBV segments and around 14 TRBJ segments. TCRdb passed the multiplex PCR reads through MiXCR, listing each CDR3 protein once. These V and J calls originate from TCRdb's pipeline instead of the authors' own analysis. The table lists about 400,000 distinct CDR3 sequences, roughly 20% of them singletons, with around 21% in the top ten. The data are from a study of regulatory T cells in long-lasting Graves disease. The CDR3 covers 15 residues. V lost 5 bases, J lost 6 bases, and 20 bases lay in between. CDR1 and CDR2 (germline): LNHDA, SQIVND (reference sequence). Documented time point: persistent/refractory GD, antithyroid drugs over 5 years with positive TRAb. Extracted PBMC RNA gave rise to the TCR library.

The sequence was obtained from a female donor with Graves disease. Sample: peripheral blood mononuclear cells (PBMCs), taken when the disease was refractory, from a patient treated with antithyroid drugs. V gene TRBV19 combines with J gene TRBJ2-7, with a weak D call TRBD1 (6 bases). The CDR3 loop is CASSPKTRQGGEQYF. CDR3 DNA sequence: TGTGCCAGTAGTCCCAAGACGCGGCAAGGGGGCGAGCAGTACTTC.